This T cell receptor beta chain was found in a study of shared clonotypes between healthy human individuals (dated by TCRdb to 2018 to 2021). In the study overall: The cohort included three men and two women between 18 and 49 years of age. For each donor, CD4 naive and CD4 memory were each run on three plates, CD8 naive on two plates, and CD8 memory on one plate. To estimate repertoire size and how much clonotypes are shared between individuals, the study performed deep sequencing of blood TCR repertoires from roughly five healthy adults. To increase sequencing depth and limit assay-specific biases, different laboratories used diverse techniques to prepare libraries and sequence TCR repertoires. Each donor's leukapheresis produced roughly between roughly 0.85 and 10 billion PBMCs. Results and caveats for the whole study, not just this receptor: Naive subsets generally had larger estimated clonotype richness than memory subsets did. Pairwise subsampling indicated that sequencing depth was expected to affect the degree of clonotype sharing among donors. Higher generation probabilities were observed for clonotypes shared by all four sorted-subset donors than for non-shared clonotypes. When a few donors were compared, the shared fraction of clonotypes was about 5.4% for naive CD4, 3.5% to 4% for naive CD8, about 2.5% for memory CD4, and 0.3% to 0.5% for memory CD8. Sampling was limited to blood, and TCR repertoires in tissue likely differ from TCR repertoires in blood. Incomplete sequencing was indicated by rarefaction of sorted-subset datasets, despite the large sequencing depth. The small number of donors limited the genetic and exposure-history diversity represented.

As to this clone: Its antigen target is currently unknown. Base-call qualities are not available, and no considerably larger clone is one nucleotide away.

Healthy HIV-negative adults with no recently reported acute infections or vaccinations were included as donors. Every donor was a Caucasian adult living in Nashville, Tennessee, USA. Magnetic negative selection was used to enrich CD4+ T cells, after which naive cells were positively selected on CD45RA and the negative fraction became the memory subset. Blood was obtained by leukapheresis, after which PBMCs were separated by Ficoll-Histopaque density gradient centrifugation and cryopreserved in liquid nitrogen vapor phase. Purity and quantity of every magnetically sorted T cell population were checked by analytical flow cytometry. Genomic DNA was isolated from every sorted fraction and measured by UV absorbance on a Nanodrop 2000c. Using the deep immunoSEQ assay, multiplex PCR amplified TCR CDR3 regions from genomic DNA. Extracted genomic DNA from each cell subset was distributed evenly across all wells of several immunoSEQ 96-well plates, and each plate was treated as a replicate. For sorted subsets, 200 to 250 ng of genomic DNA, equivalent to some 30,000 T cell genomes, went into each replicate PCR. Purified libraries were quantified with a Qubit 3.0 fluorometer, sized on a Bioanalyzer 2100, and re-quantified with the KAPA Library Quantification kit. A separate single-read 150-cycle Illumina NextSeq 550 flow cell was used to sequence each immunoSEQ 96-well plate. The authors' analysis ran thus. The immunoSEQ output contained only junctional sequences without quality scores, so filtering could not match that applied to full-length reads. Sequences were annotated with PyIR, a Python wrapper for IgBLAST v1.9, and V/J genes and CDR3 were assigned using IMGT germline references. Reads were removed for weak V/J assignments (E-value above 1e-6), missing CDR3, stop codons, out-of-frame junctions, or ambiguous translated residues. V3J clonotypes were defined as sequences sharing the same inferred V gene, J gene, and CDR3 amino acid sequence. Percentage overlap between repertoires was computed as shared unique clonotypes divided by the size of the smaller repertoire. Richness of each repertoire was evaluated using RTK rarefaction, the Chao1 estimator, and Recon v2.1 estimates of unobserved clonotypes. For all TCRbeta clonotypes obtained by the gDNA method from several donors, generation probabilities were computed with OLGA. As stored in TCRdb, this immuneACCESS dataset retains in-frame rearrangements with V and J assigned. A fraction of the clones does not appear; measured against another copy, unresolved V genes explain less than half of the discrepancy, and the remainder lacks a known reason. V and J calls and clone size are those listed in that table; D and trimming were worked out from the DNA. This sample lists around 700,000 clones; approximately 79% were detected once. The ten largest make up 1.5% to 2% of the sample.

The germline V gene provides CDR1 MDHEN and CDR2 SYDVKM. The V end gives up 4 bases and the J end 1 base, leaving 10 bases in the junction not matched to a gene. Measured from the cysteine to the phenylalanine, the CDR3 is 18 residues long. Here the CDR3 DNA is all that survives: 54 bases in frame from base 1. Sequencing used memory CD4+ T cells sorted from blood. The cell subset or site label, as the study defines it: CD45RA-negative fraction. Here the chain combines TRBV28 and TRBJ1-3, with 10 central nucleotides matching TRBD1. The sequence was collected from a woman younger than 45 in good health. Read as DNA, the sequence is TGTGCCAGCAGTTCCGGACAGGGGGAGGTTTGGTCTGGAAACACCATATATTTT. The encoded protein is CASSSGQGEVWSGNTIYF.